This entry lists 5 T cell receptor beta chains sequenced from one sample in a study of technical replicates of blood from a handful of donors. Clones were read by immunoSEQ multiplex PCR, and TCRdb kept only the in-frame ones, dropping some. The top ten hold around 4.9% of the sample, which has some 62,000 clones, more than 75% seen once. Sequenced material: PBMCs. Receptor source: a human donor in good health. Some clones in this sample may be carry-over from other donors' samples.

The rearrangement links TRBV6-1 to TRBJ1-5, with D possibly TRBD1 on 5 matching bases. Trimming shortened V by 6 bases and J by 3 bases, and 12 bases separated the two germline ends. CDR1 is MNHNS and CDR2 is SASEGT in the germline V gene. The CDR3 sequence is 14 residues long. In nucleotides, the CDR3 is TGTGCCAGCAGAATTCGGGGGGACAATCAGCCCCAGCATTTT. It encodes CASRIRGDNQPQHF.

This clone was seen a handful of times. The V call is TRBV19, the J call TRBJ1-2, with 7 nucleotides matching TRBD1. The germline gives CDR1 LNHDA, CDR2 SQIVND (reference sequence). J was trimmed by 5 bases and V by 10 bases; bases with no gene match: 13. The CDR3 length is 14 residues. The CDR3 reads CATQGGTQGYGYTF. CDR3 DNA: TGTGCCACTCAGGGGGGAACCCAGGGTTATGGCTACACCTTC.

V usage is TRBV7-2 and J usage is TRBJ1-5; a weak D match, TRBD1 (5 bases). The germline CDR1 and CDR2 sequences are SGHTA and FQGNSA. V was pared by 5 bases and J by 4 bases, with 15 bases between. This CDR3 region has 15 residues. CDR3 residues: CASSPQGLTNQPQHF. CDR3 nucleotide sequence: TGTGCCAGCAGCCCCCAGGGACTCACTAATCAGCCCCAGCATTTT.

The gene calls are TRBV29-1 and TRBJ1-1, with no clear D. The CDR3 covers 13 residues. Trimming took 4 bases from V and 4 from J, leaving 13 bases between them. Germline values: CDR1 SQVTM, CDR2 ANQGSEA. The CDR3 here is CSVVGYFGTEAFF. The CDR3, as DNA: TGCAGCGTTGTTGGTTATTTCGGCACTGAAGCTTTCTTT.

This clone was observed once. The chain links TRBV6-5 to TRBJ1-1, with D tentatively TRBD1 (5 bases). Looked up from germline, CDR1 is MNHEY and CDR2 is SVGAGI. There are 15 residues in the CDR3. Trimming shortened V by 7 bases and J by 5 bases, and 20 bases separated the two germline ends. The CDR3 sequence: CASKGSARGRTEAFF. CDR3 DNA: TGTGCCAGCAAGGGGTCAGCCCGGGGGAGAACTGAAGCTTTCTTT.